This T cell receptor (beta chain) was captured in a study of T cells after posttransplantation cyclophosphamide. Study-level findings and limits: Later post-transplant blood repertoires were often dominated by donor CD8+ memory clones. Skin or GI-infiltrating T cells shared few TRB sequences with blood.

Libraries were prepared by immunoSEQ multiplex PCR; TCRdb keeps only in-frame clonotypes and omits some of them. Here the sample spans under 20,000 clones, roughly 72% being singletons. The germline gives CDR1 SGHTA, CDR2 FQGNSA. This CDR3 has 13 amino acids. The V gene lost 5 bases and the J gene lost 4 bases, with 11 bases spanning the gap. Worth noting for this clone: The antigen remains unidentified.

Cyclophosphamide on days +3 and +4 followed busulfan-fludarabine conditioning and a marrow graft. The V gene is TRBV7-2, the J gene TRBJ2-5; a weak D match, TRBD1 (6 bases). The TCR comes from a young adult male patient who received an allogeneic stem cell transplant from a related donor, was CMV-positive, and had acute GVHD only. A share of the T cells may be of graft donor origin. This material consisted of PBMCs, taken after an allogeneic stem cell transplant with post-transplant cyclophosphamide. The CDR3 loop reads CASSTRGGETQYF. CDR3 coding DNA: TGTGCCAGCAGCACCAGGGGCGGAGAGACCCAGTACTTC.